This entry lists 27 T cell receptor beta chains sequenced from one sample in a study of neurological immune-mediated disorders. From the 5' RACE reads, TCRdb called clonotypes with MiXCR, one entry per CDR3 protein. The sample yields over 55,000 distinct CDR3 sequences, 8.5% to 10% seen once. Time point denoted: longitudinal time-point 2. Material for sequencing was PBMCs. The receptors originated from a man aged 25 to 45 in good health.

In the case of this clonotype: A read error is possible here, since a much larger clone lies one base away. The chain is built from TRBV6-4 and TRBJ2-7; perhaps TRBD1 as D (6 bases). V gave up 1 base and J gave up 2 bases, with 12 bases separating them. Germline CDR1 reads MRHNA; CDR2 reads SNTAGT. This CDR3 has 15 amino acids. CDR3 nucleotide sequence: TGTGCCAGCAGTGACTTGAGACAGGACCCCTACGAGCAGTACTTC. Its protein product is CASSDLRQDPYEQYF.

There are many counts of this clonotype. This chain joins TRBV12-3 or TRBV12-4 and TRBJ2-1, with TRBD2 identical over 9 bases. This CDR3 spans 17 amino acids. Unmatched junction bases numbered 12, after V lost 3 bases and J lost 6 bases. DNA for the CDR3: TGTGCCAGCAGTTTTTCCGGCGGGAGGGCCATAATCAATGAGCAGTTCTTC. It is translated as CASSFSGGRAIINEQFF.

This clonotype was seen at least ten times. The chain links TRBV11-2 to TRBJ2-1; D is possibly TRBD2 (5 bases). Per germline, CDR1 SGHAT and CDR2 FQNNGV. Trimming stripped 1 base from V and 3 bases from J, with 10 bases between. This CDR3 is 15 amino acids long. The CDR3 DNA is TGTGCCAGCAGCTTAGCCTCGGGGAACTACAATGAGCAGTTCTTC. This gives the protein CASSLASGNYNEQFF. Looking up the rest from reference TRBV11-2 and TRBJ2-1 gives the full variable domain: EAGVAQSPRYKIIEKRQSVAFWCNPISGHATLYWYQQILGQGPKLLIQFQNNGVVDDSQLPKDRFSAERLKGVDSTLKIQPAKLEDSAVYLCASSLASGNYNEQFFGPGTRLTVL.

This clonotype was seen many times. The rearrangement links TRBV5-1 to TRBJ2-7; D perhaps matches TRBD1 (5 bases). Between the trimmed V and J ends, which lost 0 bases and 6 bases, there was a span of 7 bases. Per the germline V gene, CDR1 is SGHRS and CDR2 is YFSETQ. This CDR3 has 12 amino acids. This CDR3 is CASSLVQAEQYF. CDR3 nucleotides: TGCGCCAGCAGCTTGGTACAGGCCGAGCAGTACTTC. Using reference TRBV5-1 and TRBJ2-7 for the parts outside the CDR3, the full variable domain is KAGVTQTPRYLIKTRGQQVTLSCSPISGHRSVSWYQQTPGQGLQFLFEYFSETQRNKGNFPGRFSGRQFSNSRSEMNVSTLELGDSALYLCASSLVQAEQYFGPGTRLTVT.

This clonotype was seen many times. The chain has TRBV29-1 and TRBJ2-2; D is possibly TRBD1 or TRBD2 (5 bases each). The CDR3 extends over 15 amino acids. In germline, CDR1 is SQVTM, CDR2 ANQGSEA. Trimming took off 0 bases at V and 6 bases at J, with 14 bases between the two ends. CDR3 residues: CSVEDRKGRAGELFF. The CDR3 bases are TGCAGCGTTGAAGATCGTAAGGGGCGGGCCGGGGAGCTGTTTTTT.

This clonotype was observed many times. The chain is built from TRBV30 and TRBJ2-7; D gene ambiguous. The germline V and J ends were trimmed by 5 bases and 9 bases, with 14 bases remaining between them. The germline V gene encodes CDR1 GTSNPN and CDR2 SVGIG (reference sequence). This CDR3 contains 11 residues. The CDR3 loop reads CAWEKSTPQYF. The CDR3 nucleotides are TGTGCCTGGGAGAAATCTACGCCGCAGTACTTC. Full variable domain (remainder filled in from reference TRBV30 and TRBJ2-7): SQTIHQWPATLVQPVGSPLSLECTVEGTSNPNLYWYRQAAGRGLQLLFYSVGIGQISSEVPQNLSASRPQDRQFILSSKKLLLSDSGFYLCAWEKSTPQYFGPGTRLTVT.

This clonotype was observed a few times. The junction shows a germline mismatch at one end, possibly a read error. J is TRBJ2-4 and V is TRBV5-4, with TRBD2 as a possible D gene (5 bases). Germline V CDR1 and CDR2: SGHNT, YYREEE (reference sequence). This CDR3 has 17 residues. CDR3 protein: CPSSFPAAELAKNIQYF. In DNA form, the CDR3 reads TGTCCCAGCAGCTTTCCAGCGGCGGAGCTAGCCAAAAACATTCAGTACTTC.

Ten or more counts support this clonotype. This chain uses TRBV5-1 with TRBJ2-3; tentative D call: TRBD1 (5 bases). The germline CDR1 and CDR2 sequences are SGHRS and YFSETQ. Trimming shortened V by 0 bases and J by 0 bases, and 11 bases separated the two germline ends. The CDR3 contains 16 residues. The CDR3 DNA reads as TGCGCCAGCAGCTTGGCCGCGGACACTAGCACAGATACGCAGTATTTT. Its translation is CASSLAADTSTDTQYF. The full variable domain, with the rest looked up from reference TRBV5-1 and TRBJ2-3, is KAGVTQTPRYLIKTRGQQVTLSCSPISGHRSVSWYQQTPGQGLQFLFEYFSETQRNKGNFPGRFSGRQFSNSRSEMNVSTLELGDSALYLCASSLAADTSTDTQYFGPGTRLTVL.

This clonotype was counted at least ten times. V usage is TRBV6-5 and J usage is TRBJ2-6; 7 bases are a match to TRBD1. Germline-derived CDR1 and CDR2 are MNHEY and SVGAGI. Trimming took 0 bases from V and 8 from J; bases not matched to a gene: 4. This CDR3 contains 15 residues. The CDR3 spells CASSYSGTATNVLTF. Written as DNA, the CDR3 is TGTGCCAGCAGTTACTCTGGGACAGCTACCAACGTCCTGACTTTC.

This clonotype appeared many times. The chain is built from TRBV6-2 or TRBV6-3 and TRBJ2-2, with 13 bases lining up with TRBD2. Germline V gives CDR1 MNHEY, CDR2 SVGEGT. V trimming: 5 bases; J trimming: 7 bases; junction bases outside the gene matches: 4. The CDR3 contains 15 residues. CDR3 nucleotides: TGTGCCAGCAGTCGGACTAGCGGGAGCTACGGGGAGCTGTTTTTT. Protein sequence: CASSRTSGSYGELFF.

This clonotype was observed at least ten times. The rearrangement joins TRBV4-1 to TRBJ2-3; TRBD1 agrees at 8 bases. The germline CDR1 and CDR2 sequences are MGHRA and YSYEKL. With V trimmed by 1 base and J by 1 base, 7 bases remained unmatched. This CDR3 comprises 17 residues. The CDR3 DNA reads TGCGCCAGCAGCCAAGTGGGAGTGGACAGGGGCACAGATACGCAGTATTTT. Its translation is CASSQVGVDRGTDTQYF.

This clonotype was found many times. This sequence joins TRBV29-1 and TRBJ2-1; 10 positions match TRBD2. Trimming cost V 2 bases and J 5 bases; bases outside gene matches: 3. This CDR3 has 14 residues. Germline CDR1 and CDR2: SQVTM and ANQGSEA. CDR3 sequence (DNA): TGCAGCGTTGAACCTAGCGGGAGTCACAATGAGCAGTTCTTC. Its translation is CSVEPSGSHNEQFF.

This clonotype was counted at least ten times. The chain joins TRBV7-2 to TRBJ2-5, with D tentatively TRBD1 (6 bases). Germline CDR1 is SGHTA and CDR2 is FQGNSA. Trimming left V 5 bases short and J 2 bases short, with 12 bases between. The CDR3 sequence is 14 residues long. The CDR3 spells CASSPQTGQETQYF. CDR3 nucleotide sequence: TGTGCCAGCAGCCCTCAGACAGGACAAGAGACCCAGTACTTC.

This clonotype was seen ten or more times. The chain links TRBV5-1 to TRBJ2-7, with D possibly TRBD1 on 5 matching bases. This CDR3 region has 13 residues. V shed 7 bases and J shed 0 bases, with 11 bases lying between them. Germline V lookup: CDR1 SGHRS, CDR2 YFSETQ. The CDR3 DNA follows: TGCGCCAGCGGGGCGACAAACTCCTACGAGCAGTACTTC. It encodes CASGATNSYEQYF.

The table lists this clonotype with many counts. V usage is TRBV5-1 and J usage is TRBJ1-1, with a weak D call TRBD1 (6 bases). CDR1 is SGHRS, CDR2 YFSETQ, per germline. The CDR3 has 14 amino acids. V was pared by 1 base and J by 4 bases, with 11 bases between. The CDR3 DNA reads TGCGCCAGCAGCTTGTGGGGGGGCGGCACTGAAGCTTTCTTT. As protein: CASSLWGGGTEAFF. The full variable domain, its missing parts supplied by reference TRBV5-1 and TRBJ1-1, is KAGVTQTPRYLIKTRGQQVTLSCSPISGHRSVSWYQQTPGQGLQFLFEYFSETQRNKGNFPGRFSGRQFSNSRSEMNVSTLELGDSALYLCASSLWGGGTEAFFGQGTRLTVV.

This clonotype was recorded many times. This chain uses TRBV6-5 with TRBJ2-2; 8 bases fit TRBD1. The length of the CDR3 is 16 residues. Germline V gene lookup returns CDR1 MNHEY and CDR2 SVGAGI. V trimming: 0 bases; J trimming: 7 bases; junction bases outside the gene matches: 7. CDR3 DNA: TGTGCCAGCAGTTACTCGACGCAGGGGGCGGGCGGGGAGCTGTTTTTT. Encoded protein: CASSYSTQGAGGELFF.

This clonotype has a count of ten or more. CDR3 sequence (DNA): TGTGCCAGCAGCCAAGGGTCCCCGGTAGAGCAGTACTTC. Protein product: CASSQGSPVEQYF. The chain employs TRBV3-1 and TRBJ2-7; D ambiguous. Germline V gives CDR1 LGHDT, CDR2 YNNKEL (reference sequence). CDR3 size: 13 residues. V shed 1 base and J shed 7 bases, with 11 bases lying between them.

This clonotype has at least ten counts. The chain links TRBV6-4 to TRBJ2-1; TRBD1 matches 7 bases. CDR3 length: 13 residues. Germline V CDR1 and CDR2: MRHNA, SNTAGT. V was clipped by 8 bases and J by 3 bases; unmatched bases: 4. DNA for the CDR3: TGTGCCAGCTCCAGGGGGAGCTACAATGAGCAGTTCTTC. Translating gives CASSRGSYNEQFF.

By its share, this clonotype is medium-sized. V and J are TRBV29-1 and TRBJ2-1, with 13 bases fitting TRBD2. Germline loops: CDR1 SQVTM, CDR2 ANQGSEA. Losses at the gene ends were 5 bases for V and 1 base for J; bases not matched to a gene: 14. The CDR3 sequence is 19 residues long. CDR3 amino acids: CSVLTGGGLAGVSYNEQFF. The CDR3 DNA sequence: TGCAGCGTTCTGACAGGGGGTGGACTAGCGGGAGTTTCCTACAATGAGCAGTTCTTC.

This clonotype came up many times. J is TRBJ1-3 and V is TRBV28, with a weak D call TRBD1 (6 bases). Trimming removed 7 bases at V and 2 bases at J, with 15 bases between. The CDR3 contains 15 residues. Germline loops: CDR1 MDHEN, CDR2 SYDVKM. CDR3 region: CASTIAGTPGNTIYF. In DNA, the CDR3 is TGTGCCAGCACCATCGCCGGGACACCTGGAAACACCATATATTTT. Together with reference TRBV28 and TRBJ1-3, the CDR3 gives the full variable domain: DVKVTQSSRYLVKRTGEKVFLECVQDMDHENMFWYRQDPGLGLRLIYFSYDVKMKEKGDIPEGYSVSREKKERFSLILESASTNQTSMYLCASTIAGTPGNTIYFGEGSWLTVV.

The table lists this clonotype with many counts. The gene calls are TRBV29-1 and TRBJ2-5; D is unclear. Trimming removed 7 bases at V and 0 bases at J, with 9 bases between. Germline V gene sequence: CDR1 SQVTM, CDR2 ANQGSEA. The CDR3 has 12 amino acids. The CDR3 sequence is CSASKNQETQYF. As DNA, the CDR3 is TGCAGCGCGTCTAAGAACCAAGAGACCCAGTACTTC.

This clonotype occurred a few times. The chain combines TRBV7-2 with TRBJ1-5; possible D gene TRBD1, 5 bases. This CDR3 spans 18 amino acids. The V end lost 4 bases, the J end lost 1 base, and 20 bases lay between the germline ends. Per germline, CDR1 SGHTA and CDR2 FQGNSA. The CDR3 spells CASSSMRLGVGSNQPQHF. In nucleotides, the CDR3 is TGTGCCAGCAGCTCTATGCGCTTAGGGGTAGGGAGCAATCAGCCCCAGCATTTT.

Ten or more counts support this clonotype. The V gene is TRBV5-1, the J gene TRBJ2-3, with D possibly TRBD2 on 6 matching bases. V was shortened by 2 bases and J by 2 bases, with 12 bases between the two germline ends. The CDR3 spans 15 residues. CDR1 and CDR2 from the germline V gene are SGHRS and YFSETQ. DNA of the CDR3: TGCGCCAGCAGCTTTGATGGACTACTCACAGATACGCAGTATTTT. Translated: CASSFDGLLTDTQYF.

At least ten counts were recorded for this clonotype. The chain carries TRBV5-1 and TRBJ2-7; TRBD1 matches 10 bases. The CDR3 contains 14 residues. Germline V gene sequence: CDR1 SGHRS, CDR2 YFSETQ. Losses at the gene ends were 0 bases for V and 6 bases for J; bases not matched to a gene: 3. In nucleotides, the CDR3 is TGCGCCAGCAGCTTGGGGGGACAGGGGTCCGAGCAGTACTTC. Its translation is CASSLGGQGSEQYF.

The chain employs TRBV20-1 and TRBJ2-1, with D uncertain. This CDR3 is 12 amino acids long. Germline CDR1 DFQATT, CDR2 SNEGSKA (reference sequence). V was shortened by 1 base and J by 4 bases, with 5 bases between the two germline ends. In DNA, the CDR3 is TGCAGTGCTAGAGGTTATTACAATGAGCAGTTCTTC. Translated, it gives CSARGYYNEQFF.

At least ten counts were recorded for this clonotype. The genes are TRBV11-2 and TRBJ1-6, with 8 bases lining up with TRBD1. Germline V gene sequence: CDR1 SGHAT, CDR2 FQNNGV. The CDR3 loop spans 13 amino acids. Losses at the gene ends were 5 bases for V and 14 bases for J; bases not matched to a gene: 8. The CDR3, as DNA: TGTGCCAGCAGCCTGGACAGGGCGGGGACCCTCCACTTT. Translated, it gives CASSLDRAGTLHF.

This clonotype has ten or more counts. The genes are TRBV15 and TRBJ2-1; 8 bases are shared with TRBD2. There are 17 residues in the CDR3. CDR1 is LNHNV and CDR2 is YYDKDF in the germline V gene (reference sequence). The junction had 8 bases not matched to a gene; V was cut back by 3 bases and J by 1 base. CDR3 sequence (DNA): TGTGCCACCAGCAGGCGTCCCGGGACTAGGTCCTACAATGAGCAGTTCTTC. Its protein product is CATSRRPGTRSYNEQFF.